This T cell receptor beta chain was identified in a study of blood T cell repertoires in COVID-19. Across the study: Samples came from the United States, Italy and Spain, spanning acute and convalescent COVID-19. T cells, B-cell-depleted T cells, or PBMCs supplied cDNA or gDNA.

In the source study's methods: It was from reference gene primer amplification that nucleated cell counts were estimated. Sequencing was performed with immunoSEQ multiplex PCR; in TCRdb, only in-frame clones are kept and a portion is missing. The V and J calls and clone size are taken from that table; D and trimming were inferred from the DNA. This table has 150,000 to 200,000 clones, 77% appearing once. This TCR was recovered from a man aged 70-80 years with acute or convalescent COVID-19. The sequenced sample was peripheral blood.

CDR3 residues: CASGGDTQYF. DNA for the CDR3: TGTGCCAGCGGGGGGGATACGCAGTATTTT. The chain recombines TRBV28 with TRBJ2-3; D might be TRBD2 (6 bases). The germline V gene has CDR1 MDHEN and CDR2 SYDVKM. The CDR3 extends over 10 amino acids. V was pared by 8 bases and J by 6 bases, with 6 bases between.